What follows are 31 T cell receptor beta chains derived from one specimen sequenced in a study of cytomegalovirus exposure and HLA in healthy donors. PCR was performed using 60 Vbeta and 13 Jbeta primers. Repertoires were generated with immunoSEQ multiplex PCR, while TCRdb's copy carries only in-frame clones and drops some. In the table there are 95,000 to 100,000 clones, roughly 80% of which are singletons. The sequenced sample consisted of PBMCs. The source is a middle-aged man in good health and CMV-seronegative.

The chain links TRBV10-3 to TRBJ2-1, with 9 bases identical to TRBD1. Germline values: CDR1 ENHRY, CDR2 SYGVKD. Unmatched junction bases numbered 4, after V lost 10 bases and J lost 6 bases. The CDR3 covers 12 residues. CDR3 bases: TGTGCCAGGGGACAGGGTGTCAATGAGCAGTTCTTC. Amino acids: CARGQGVNEQFF.

This rearrangement joins TRBV5-1 to TRBJ1-1; weak D call: TRBD1 (5 bases). Germline CDR1 and CDR2: SGHRS and YFSETQ. V gave up 7 bases and J gave up 5 bases, with 18 bases separating them. This CDR3 is built from 14 residues. The CDR3 coding sequence is TGCGCCAGCCAAAGACGGGGAGGGGAGACTGAAGCTTTCTTT. This encodes CASQRRGGETEAFF.

The V call is TRBV2, the J call TRBJ2-7; D remains ambiguous. The V gene lost 6 bases and the J gene lost 7 bases, with 10 bases spanning the gap. From germline, CDR1 is SNHLY and CDR2 FYNNEI. The CDR3 covers 11 residues. DNA of the CDR3: TGTGCCAGCAGCCTCCATGAGGAGCAGTACTTC. Its translation: CASSLHEEQYF.

The genes are TRBV2 and TRBJ2-5, with 7 positions matching TRBD1. CDR1 is SNHLY, CDR2 FYNNEI, per germline. This CDR3 is built from 16 residues. The junction had 8 bases not matched to a gene; V was cut back by 3 bases and J by 1 base. In DNA, the CDR3 is TGTGCCAGCAGTGATGGTCGGAACAGGGGCCAAGAGACCCAGTACTTC. It codes for CASSDGRNRGQETQYF. Combining the CDR3 with reference TRBV2 and TRBJ2-5 gives the whole variable domain EPEVTQTPSHQVTQMGQEVILRCVPISNHLYFYWYRQILGQKVEFLVSFYNNEISEKSEIFDDQFSVERPDGSNFTLKIRSTKLEDSAMYFCASSDGRNRGQETQYFGPGTRLLVL.

The rearrangement uses TRBV6-5 and TRBJ2-1; 7 bases map to TRBD1. Looked up from germline, CDR1 is MNHEY and CDR2 is SVGAGI. With V trimmed by 6 bases and J by 5 bases, 10 bases remained unmatched. The CDR3 consists of 15 residues. In nucleotides, the CDR3 is TGTGCCAGCAGGGCCGGTACAGGGGAACACAATGAGCAGTTCTTC. It yields the protein CASRAGTGEHNEQFF.

J is TRBJ2-3 and V is TRBV7-3; 10 bases fit TRBD2. J gave up 3 bases and V 7 bases, and 4 bases lay outside the gene matches. CDR1 is SGHTA, CDR2 FQGTGA, per germline. This CDR3 region has 14 residues. Here the CDR3 reads CASTVSGGTDTQYF. The CDR3 bases are TGTGCCAGCACCGTTAGCGGGGGGACAGATACGCAGTATTTT.

The chain joins TRBV2 to TRBJ1-2; 9 bases line up with TRBD1. Germline V gene sequence: CDR1 SNHLY, CDR2 FYNNEI. The CDR3 has 13 amino acids. After removal of 8 bases from V and 4 bases from J, the junction contained 5 bases not matched to a gene. Here the CDR3 reads CASYRGQSYGYTF. CDR3 sequence (DNA): TGTGCCAGCTACAGGGGGCAGAGCTATGGCTACACCTTC.

The J gene is TRBJ2-3, the V gene TRBV29-1, with D possibly TRBD2 on 6 matching bases. CDR1 and CDR2 (germline): SQVTM, ANQGSEA. The CDR3 extends over 11 amino acids. Trimming cost V 6 bases and J 6 bases, with 10 bases left between them. CDR3 sequence reads: CSVRRGDTQYF. CDR3 DNA sequence: TGCAGCGTGAGGAGGGGTGATACGCAGTATTTT.

This clone was detected only a few times. This chain links TRBV2 with TRBJ1-4; possible D gene TRBD1, 6 bases. This CDR3 comprises 15 residues. Germline V lookup: CDR1 SNHLY, CDR2 FYNNEI. Trimming removed 8 bases from V and 0 bases from J, with 13 bases in between. CDR3 nucleotide sequence: TGTGCCAGCCGAACTGGACAGTCAACTAATGAAAAACTGTTTTTT. The encoded protein is CASRTGQSTNEKLFF.

The chain has TRBV27 and TRBJ1-2; TRBD1 matches 7 bases. Germline CDR1 and CDR2: MNHEY and SMNVEV (reference sequence). This CDR3 contains 14 residues. V was clipped by 5 bases and J by 2 bases; unmatched bases: 5. The DNA for the CDR3 is TGTGCCAGCAGTGGATCGACAGGGAACTATGGCTACACCTTC. The encoded protein is CASSGSTGNYGYTF.

The CDR3 sequence is CASSLLGQDYGYTF. CDR3 nucleotide sequence: TGCGCCAGCAGCTTGTTGGGACAGGACTATGGCTACACCTTC. This chain uses TRBV5-1 with TRBJ1-2; 8 bases are a match to TRBD1. CDR1 SGHRS and CDR2 YFSETQ come from the germline V gene. CDR3 size: 14 residues. The trim removed 1 base at V and 3 bases at J, leaving 2 bases unmatched.

This clone was found a few times. The chain employs TRBV5-5 and TRBJ2-7; 8 nucleotides agree with TRBD2. The CDR3 length is 16 residues. CDR1 is SGHKS, CDR2 YYEKEE, per germline (reference sequence). V was pared by 4 bases and J by 4 bases, with 13 bases of the junction left unmatched. For the CDR3, the DNA is TGTGCCAGCAGCCCGAATTTTGCGGGGGGACATTACGAGCAGTACGTC. It is translated as CASSPNFAGGHYEQYV.

As regards this clone: The junction departs from the called germline gene at one end, perhaps through a read error. The rearrangement joins TRBV7-9 to TRBJ2-2; 11 nucleotides match TRBD2. This CDR3 has 15 residues. Germline V gene lookup returns CDR1 SEHNR and CDR2 FQNEAQ (reference sequence). The CDR3 loop is CSSSFGLAGTGELFF. The CDR3 nucleotides read TGTTCCAGCAGCTTCGGACTAGCGGGTACCGGGGAGCTGTTTTTT.

Here the CDR3 DNA reads TGTGCCAGCAGCCCTAGCGGGGGGGCATCAGATACGCAGTATTTT. Amino acid sequence: CASSPSGGASDTQYF. The gene calls are TRBV27 and TRBJ2-3; 12 positions agree with TRBD2. Germline-derived CDR1 and CDR2 are MNHEY and SMNVEV (reference sequence). This CDR3 region has 15 residues. V was clipped by 6 bases and J by 4 bases; unmatched bases: 5.

This clone has only a few counts. This rearrangement joins TRBV27 to TRBJ2-7; TRBD2 matches at 8 bases. V lost 2 bases to trimming and J lost 3 bases; unmatched junction nucleotides: 3. Germline V gene lookup returns CDR1 MNHEY and CDR2 SMNVEV (reference sequence). This CDR3 is 14 amino acids long. CDR3 region: CASSLNLAGYEQYF. CDR3 DNA: TGTGCCAGCAGTTTAAATCTAGCGGGCTACGAGCAGTACTTC.

The DNA for the CDR3 is TGTGCAAGTCGCTTAGACGGGACAGCAATATTGAACACTGAAGCTTTCTTT. Residues: CASRLDGTAILNTEAFF. The V gene is TRBV12-2, the J gene TRBJ1-1; TRBD1 is the table's D call, not checked against the DNA. TRBV12-2 is tagged as a pseudogene. The CDR3 runs to 17 residues.

The rearrangement uses TRBV28 and TRBJ1-2; 9 bases line up with TRBD1. Germline assignment: CDR1 MDHEN and CDR2 SYDVKM. The CDR3 sequence is 15 residues long. V gave up 6 bases and J gave up 3 bases; unmatched junction bases: 8. The CDR3 here is CASRPQGALDYGYTF. The CDR3 DNA sequence: TGTGCCAGCAGGCCACAGGGGGCTTTGGACTATGGCTACACCTTC.

The chain carries TRBV29-1 and TRBJ2-1; TRBD2 aligns across 8 bases. The CDR3 contains 15 residues. V was clipped by 3 bases and J by 4 bases; unmatched bases: 8. Germline V CDR1 and CDR2: SQVTM, ANQGSEA. DNA of the CDR3: TGCAGCGTTGATGGGCCCGGGGGGGGGTACAATGAGCAGTTCTTC. Translating gives CSVDGPGGGYNEQFF.

This chain joins TRBV9 and TRBJ2-5; maybe TRBD2 (6 bases). V was pared by 3 bases and J by 1 base, with 13 bases between. The CDR3 runs 15 residues. In germline, CDR1 is SGDLS, CDR2 YYNGEE. The CDR3 coding sequence is TGTGCCAGCAGCGCCTGGGTGGGACTCCAAGAGACCCAGTACTTC. Translation: CASSAWVGLQETQYF.

V is TRBV18 and J is TRBJ2-7; D is possibly TRBD1 (5 bases). The CDR3 extends over 13 amino acids. CDR1 and CDR2 (germline): KGHSH, LQKENI. V was pared by 2 bases and J by 5 bases, with 10 bases between. CDR3 in DNA: TGTGCCAGCTCACCAGACATACAGGACGAGCAGTACGTC. Protein sequence: CASSPDIQDEQYV.

The genes are TRBV5-1 and TRBJ2-2; 10 bases line up with TRBD1. V lost 3 bases to trimming and J lost 4 bases; unmatched junction nucleotides: 6. CDR1 is SGHRS, CDR2 YFSETQ, per germline. The CDR3 is 16 residues long. CDR3 nucleotides: TGCGCCAGCAGCTCCCGGGACAGGGGATTCACCGGGGAGCTGTTTTTT. It yields the protein CASSSRDRGFTGELFF.

The gene calls are TRBV10-2 and TRBJ1-1; no clear D gene. V was cut by 9 bases and J by 4 bases, with 9 bases left in between. This CDR3 spans 11 amino acids. Germline-derived CDR1 and CDR2 are WSHSY and SAAADI. CDR3 coding DNA: TGCGCCAGTCGCCGGGGCACTGAAGCTTTCTTT. Its translation: CASRRGTEAFF.

The rearrangement links TRBV4-1 to TRBJ2-1, with 10 bases that match TRBD2. The length of the CDR3 is 17 residues. The V and J ends lost 5 bases and 6 bases, in that order; junction bases with no gene match: 13. Germline CDR1 reads MGHRA; CDR2 reads YSYEKL. CDR3 region: CASSFPPLAGVSNEQFF. The CDR3 region has the DNA TGCGCCAGCAGCTTTCCCCCCCTAGCGGGGGTCTCCAATGAGCAGTTCTTC.

The chain carries TRBV6-5 and TRBJ1-4, with D unclear. Germline V gene sequence: CDR1 MNHEY, CDR2 SVGAGI. The CDR3 extends over 14 amino acids. Trimming pared 7 bases from V and 0 bases from J, leaving 9 bases between. The CDR3 bases are TGTGCCAGCATCACGACTGCAACTAATGAAAAACTGTTTTTT. Translation: CASITTATNEKLFF.

The chain uses TRBV5-1 and TRBJ2-2, with 11 bases identical to TRBD2. Germline values: CDR1 SGHRS, CDR2 YFSETQ. V dropped 3 bases and J dropped 4; count of bases not matched to a gene: 5. There are 16 residues in the CDR3. In DNA, the CDR3 is TGCGCCAGCAGCTCCCTAGCGGGGGGCCTCACCGGGGAGCTGTTTTTT. As protein: CASSSLAGGLTGELFF.

V and J are TRBV10-3 and TRBJ1-4; a weak D match, TRBD1 (6 bases). This CDR3 has 15 amino acids. CDR1 is ENHRY and CDR2 is SYGVKD in the germline V gene. With 4 bases removed from V and 0 bases from J, the gap between germline ends came to 9 bases. CDR3: CAISGGPATNEKLFF. DNA for the CDR3: TGTGCCATCAGTGGGGGGCCTGCAACTAATGAAAAACTGTTTTTT.

The chain combines TRBV5-5 with TRBJ2-7; D might be TRBD1 (5 bases). CDR1 and CDR2 from the germline V gene are SGHKS and YYEKEE (reference sequence). V was cut by 0 bases and J by 2 bases, with 6 bases left in between. The CDR3 sequence is 13 residues long. This chain's CDR3 is CASSLAGPYEQYF. In DNA, the CDR3 is TGTGCCAGCAGCTTGGCAGGGCCCTACGAGCAGTACTTC.

V is TRBV18 and J is TRBJ2-2; TRBD1 agrees at 11 bases. The germline V gene encodes CDR1 KGHSH and CDR2 LQKENI. The CDR3 has 14 amino acids. The trim removed 3 bases at V and 10 bases at J, leaving 4 bases unmatched. The CDR3 is CASSPWTGGEELFF. In DNA form, the CDR3 reads TGTGCCAGCTCACCTTGGACAGGGGGCGAGGAGCTGTTTTTT.

This rearrangement joins TRBV30 to TRBJ1-6; the match to TRBD1 covers 7 bases. Germline V gives CDR1 GTSNPN, CDR2 SVGIG (reference sequence). The junction had 9 bases not matched to a gene; V was cut back by 4 bases and J by 0 bases. The CDR3 is 17 residues long. The CDR3 spells CAWMDKTGSSYNSPLHF. The CDR3 nucleotides are TGTGCCTGGATGGACAAGACAGGGAGCTCCTATAATTCACCCCTCCACTTT.

The chain joins TRBV6-5 to TRBJ1-6; D is unclear. Germline V gene data show CDR1 as MNHEY and CDR2 as SVGAGI. The germline V and J ends were trimmed by 4 bases and 10 bases, with 11 bases remaining between them. The CDR3 is made up of 13 amino acids. CDR3 DNA: TGTGCCAGCAGTTCGCAGGTCCGCTCACCCCTCCACTTT. Translation gives CASSSQVRSPLHF.

CDR3 region: CASPGEGLLNTEAFF. Here the CDR3 DNA reads TGTGCCAGCCCGGGGGAGGGACTTTTAAACACTGAAGCTTTCTTT. This chain links TRBV6-4 with TRBJ1-1; possible D gene TRBD1, 5 bases. Trimming stripped 8 bases from V and 2 bases from J, with 18 bases between. CDR1 is MRHNA and CDR2 is SNTAGT in the germline V gene. This CDR3 spans 15 amino acids.